The text below deals with one T cell receptor beta chain. Its antigen is unknown. No much larger clone exists at a distance of one base, and base qualities are not known. These data are taken from a study of graft-versus-host responses after intestinal transplantation (dated by TCRdb to the early 2020s). Regarding the study in general: Recipients received multivisceral, liver-intestinal, or isolated intestinal transplants. All recipients received anti-thymocyte globulin induction followed by maintenance tacrolimus and steroids for around three years. Graft-versus-host and host-versus-graft alloreactive T cell clones were tracked in the graft, circulation and bone marrow after intestinal transplantation using bulk TCR-beta CDR3 sequencing. Alloreactive clones were identified by sequencing pre-transplant mixed lymphocyte reaction products and comparing these products with unstimulated pre-transplant donor and recipient T cells. A cohort of about two dozen intestinal transplant recipients, including one retransplant, was enrolled, and a few patients lacking pretransplant specimens were excluded. A peak of at least 4% donor T cells among recipient peripheral blood mononuclear cells was the definition used for donor T cell macrochimerism. Rather than going through the commercial service, samples from a few later patients were sequenced in-house on an Illumina MiSeq and processed with MiXCR. Broader findings and caveats from the paper: Early after transplant, peak levels of circulating GvH clones were found to be associated with declines in HvG clones. The relatively low number and heterogeneity of intestinal transplant patients limited the conclusions. In the allografts of patients with donor T cell macrochimerism, GvH to HvG T cell clonal ratios were high. GvH clones were detected in recipient bone marrow, and some of these GvH clones were observed earlier in ileal mucosa or blood, consistent with an intestinal mucosal origin.

From cysteine to phenylalanine, the CDR3 is 13 amino acids long. The entry retains the CDR3 DNA only, 39 bases that are in frame from base 1. The V end loses 6 bases and the J end loses 2 bases, and a stretch of 13 bases separates them. The germline V gene gives CDR1 as SQVTM and CDR2 as ANQGSEA. The method was the immunoSEQ multiplex PCR assay. For most patients, genomic DNA was isolated with the Qiagen DNeasy Blood and Tissue Kit and shipped frozen to Adaptive Biotechnologies for TCR sequencing. Adaptive Biotechnologies carried out high-throughput TCR-beta CDR3 sequencing of genomic DNA for most patients. The study's own analysis went as follows. TCR sequencing data for approximately 17 patients were retrieved from Adaptive's ImmunoSEQ software; three other patients were processed with MiXCR and VDJtools. To correct CD4 versus CD8 sorting errors, sequences present in both subsets at a frequency ratio below 5:1 were removed. CDR3 nucleotide sequences shared between donor and recipient were removed because the origin of such sequences could not be assigned. Alloreactive clones required at least 2-fold expansion over unstimulated cells and minimum CFSE-low frequency of 0.002% (template counts) or 0.001% (read counts). Clones were considered mappable if detected in sequenced pre-transplant spleen, lymph node, or MLR CFSE-low populations of the donor or recipient. The cumulative frequency of alloreactive clones was calculated as a percentage of all sequences, weighted by copy number. The table was pulled from immuneACCESS by TCRdb, which kept in-frame rearrangements only. Such tables lose some clones; where checked, under half of the loss comes from unresolved V genes, and the rest has no known cause. That table is the source of V, J and clone size, and D and trimming were worked out from the DNA. The sample data list around 90,000 clones, and approximately 90% of these were observed just once. Around 0.07% of the sample goes to the ten largest clones.

Interpreted using the paper, the time point label stands for: cells obtained before transplantation from donor or recipient. CD3+CD4+ and CD3+CD8+ populations were FACS-sorted from unstimulated pre-transplant donor and recipient cells taken from spleen or lymph nodes. Sequencing used unstimulated CD8+ T cells sorted from spleen or lymph node cells, obtained before transplant. The sequence derives from a human donor who was the organ donor for an intestinal transplant. The chain was built from TRBV29-1 and TRBJ1-1, with no confidently assigned D gene. Here is the DNA: TGCAGCGTATCTTCGGGATTCAACACTGAAGCTTTCTTT. It specifies CSVSSGFNTEAFF.